A selection of T cell receptor beta chains follows, all from one sample in a study of shared clonotypes between healthy human individuals. The protocol was immunoSEQ multiplex PCR, while the TCRdb copy is restricted to in-frame clones and leaves out a portion. The table includes hundreds of thousands of clones, about 80% detected once. The sample taken for sequencing was PBMCs. Receptors were obtained from a woman aged 40 to 50 in good health. Some clones in this sample may be carry-over from other donors' samples. Both conserved end residues are part of each CDR3. Fields, in order: J gene, clone size, V gene, D gene, CDR3 protein, CDR3 DNA. The D gene is left open where the match is weak. Not all rows give a size; the values are once, few, many and, for expanded clones, a class.

TRBJ2-7 - TRBV4-1 TRBD2 CASSQSTSGSFEQYF TGCGCCAGCAGCCAATCTACTAGCGGGAGTTTTGAGCAGTACTTC
TRBJ2-7 - TRBV5-5 - CASSLVITAEQYF TGTGCCAGCAGCTTGGTCATCACGGCGGAGCAGTACTTC
TRBJ2-1 few TRBV5-4 - CASSLAGIYNEQFF TGTGCCAGCAGCTTGGCCGGGATCTACAATGAGCAGTTCTTC
TRBJ1-1 - TRBV5-1 - CASRGRWTEAFF TGCGCCAGCAGGGGGCGGTGGACTGAAGCTTTCTTT
TRBJ2-1 - TRBV19 TRBD2 CASKISGRVAEQFF TGTGCCAGTAAGATCAGCGGGAGGGTAGCGGAGCAGTTCTTC
TRBJ2-1 - TRBV7-6 - CASSPPSWTSTTHNEQFF TGTGCCAGCAGCCCCCCCAGTTGGACTTCAACGACCCACAATGAGCAGTTCTTC
TRBJ1-1 few TRBV6-6 - CASSPKENTEAFF TGTGCCAGCAGTCCCAAGGAGAACACTGAAGCTTTCTTT
TRBJ2-1 - TRBV11-2 TRBD2 CASSLETSGIGGQFF TGTGCCAGCAGCTTAGAGACTAGCGGGATCGGGGGTCAGTTCTTC
TRBJ2-3 - TRBV7-9 - CASSLVSPWADTQYF TGTGCCAGCAGCTTAGTCAGTCCGTGGGCAGATACGCAGTATTTT
TRBJ1-3 - TRBV7-2 - CASSSIPTRTGNTIYF TGTGCCAGCAGCTCAATCCCGACAAGGACCGGAAACACCATATATTTT
TRBJ1-4 - TRBV6-4 - CASSDGAGSNEKLFF TGTGCCAGCAGTGATGGCGCGGGGTCCAATGAAAAACTGTTTTTT
TRBJ2-7 few TRBV7-2 TRBD1 CASSWWTGTYEQYF TGTGCCAGCAGCTGGTGGACAGGAACCTACGAGCAGTACTTC
TRBJ1-1 - TRBV6-5 - CASSYQGEGTEAFF TGTGCCAGCAGTTACCAAGGGGAGGGGACTGAAGCTTTCTTT
TRBJ2-7 - TRBV28 - CASQTNYEQYF TGTGCCAGCCAAACAAACTACGAACAGTACTTC